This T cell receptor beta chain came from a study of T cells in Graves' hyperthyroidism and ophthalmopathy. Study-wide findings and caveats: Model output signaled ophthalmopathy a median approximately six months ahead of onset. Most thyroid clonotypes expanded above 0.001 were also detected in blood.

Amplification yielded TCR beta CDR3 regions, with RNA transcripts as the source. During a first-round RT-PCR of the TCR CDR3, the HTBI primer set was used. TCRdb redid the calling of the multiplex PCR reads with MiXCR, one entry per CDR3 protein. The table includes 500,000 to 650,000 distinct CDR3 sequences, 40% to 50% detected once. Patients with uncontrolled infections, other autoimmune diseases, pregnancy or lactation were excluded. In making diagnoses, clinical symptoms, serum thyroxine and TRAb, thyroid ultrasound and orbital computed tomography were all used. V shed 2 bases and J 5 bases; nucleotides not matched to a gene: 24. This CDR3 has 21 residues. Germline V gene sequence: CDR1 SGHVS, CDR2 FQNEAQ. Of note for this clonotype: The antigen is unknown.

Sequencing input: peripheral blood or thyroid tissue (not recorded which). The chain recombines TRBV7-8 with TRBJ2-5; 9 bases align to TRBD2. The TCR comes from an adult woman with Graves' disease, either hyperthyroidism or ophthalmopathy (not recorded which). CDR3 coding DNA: TGTGCCAGCAGCTTAACCCCACAGGGGTCTGCCACCGGGACTAGCTTGGAGACCCAGTACTTC. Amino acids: CASSLTPQGSATGTSLETQYF. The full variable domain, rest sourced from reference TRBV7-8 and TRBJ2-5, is GAGVSQSPRYKVAKRGQDVALRCDPISGHVSLFWYQQALGQGPEFLTYFQNEAQLDKSGLPSDRFFAERPEGSVSTLKIQRTQQEDSAVYLCASSLTPQGSATGTSLETQYFGPGTRLLVL.